This entry lists 10 T cell receptor beta chains sequenced from one sample in a study of shared clonotypes between healthy human individuals. Generated by immunoSEQ multiplex PCR, the TCRdb table keeps only in-frame clones and is missing some. Of around 2.1 million clones detected, nearly 97% appear once; the ten largest clones hold 0.13%. The sample taken for sequencing was naive CD4+ T cells sorted from blood. Subset noted: CD45RA+ positively selected. The receptors originated from a man younger than 30 in good health.

The chain employs TRBV6-5 and TRBJ2-7; 9 bases map to TRBD2. Germline V gene lookup returns CDR1 MNHEY and CDR2 SVGAGI. J was trimmed by 0 bases and V by 0 bases; bases with no gene match: 3. The CDR3 is 16 amino acids. CDR3 nucleotide sequence: TGTGCCAGCAGTTACTCGACAGCGGGGGGCTCCTACGAGCAGTACTTC. The encoded protein is CASSYSTAGGSYEQYF.

The V gene is TRBV30, the J gene TRBJ2-3; tentatively, D is TRBD2 (6 bases). V dropped 0 bases and J dropped 5 bases, with 9 bases sitting between them. The CDR3 length is 13 residues. Germline loops: CDR1 GTSNPN, CDR2 SVGIG (reference sequence). CDR3 protein: CAWSVAGRDTQYF. The CDR3 bases are TGTGCCTGGAGTGTAGCCGGGAGAGATACGCAGTATTTT.

This chain uses TRBV5-1 with TRBJ1-1; D unclear. The CDR3 contains 13 residues. The germline gives CDR1 SGHRS, CDR2 YFSETQ. The V and J ends lost 6 bases and 2 bases respectively, with 11 bases between them. The DNA for the CDR3 is TGCGCCAGCATGGGGAGAGATAACACTGAAGCTTTCTTT. This codes for CASMGRDNTEAFF. The entire variable domain, with the rest obtained from reference TRBV5-1 and TRBJ1-1, is as follows: KAGVTQTPRYLIKTRGQQVTLSCSPISGHRSVSWYQQTPGQGLQFLFEYFSETQRNKGNFPGRFSGRQFSNSRSEMNVSTLELGDSALYLCASMGRDNTEAFFGQGTRLTVV.

The genes are TRBV7-8 and TRBJ2-7, with D perhaps TRBD2 (5 bases). The germline V gene has CDR1 SGHVS and CDR2 FQNEAQ. V was cut by 4 bases and J by 2 bases, with 9 bases left in between. CDR3 length: 13 residues. The CDR3 DNA sequence: TGTGCCAGCAGCTACCGGACTGCCTACGAGCAGTACTTC. Amino acid sequence: CASSYRTAYEQYF.

The chain joins TRBV19 to TRBJ2-2; D gene ambiguous. The CDR3 extends over 16 amino acids. Germline CDR1 and CDR2: LNHDA and SQIVND (reference sequence). The ends were cut back, 2 bases at V and 0 bases at J, with 10 bases in the middle. CDR3 protein: CASSISFSSNTGELFF. CDR3 bases: TGTGCCAGTAGTATATCCTTCAGCTCGAACACCGGGGAGCTGTTTTTT.

The count of this clone is one. V usage is TRBV10-3 and J usage is TRBJ2-5; weak D call: TRBD1 (6 bases). In germline, CDR1 is ENHRY, CDR2 SYGVKD. The CDR3 loop spans 12 amino acids. V was pared by 11 bases and J by 5 bases, with 15 bases between. DNA of the CDR3: TGTGCCTCCGGGACAATAATTGAGACCCAGTACTTC. Protein sequence: CASGTIIETQYF.

V and J are TRBV29-1 and TRBJ1-4, with D perhaps matching TRBD1 (6 bases). Trimming stripped 6 bases from V and 8 bases from J, with 16 bases between. The CDR3 loop spans 13 amino acids. Germline lookup yields CDR1 SQVTM and CDR2 ANQGSEA. CDR3 coding DNA: TGCAGCGTGGCGCCGGGGGCTGGGGAAAAACTGTTTTTT. This sequence encodes CSVAPGAGEKLFF.

Note on this clone: The junction differs from germline at one of its ends, possibly a read error. This chain connects TRBV5-4 to TRBJ1-4, with D hard to call. The CDR3 totals 12 residues. Germline loops: CDR1 SGHNT, CDR2 YYREEE (reference sequence). The CDR3 here is CASSRPNEKLFF. The CDR3 DNA reads TGTGCCAGCAGCAGGCCTAACGAAAAACTGTTTTTT.

Concerning this clone: This same CDR3 is encoded by further DNA sequences in the sample. The chain uses TRBV5-6 and TRBJ2-1; no clear D gene. The germline V gene has CDR1 SGHDT and CDR2 YYEEEE. The CDR3 is 13 residues long. Trimming took 0 bases from V and 7 from J, leaving 8 bases between them. CDR3 DNA sequence: TGTGCCAGCAGCTTGGGGTTGGGGAATGAGCAGTTCTTC. As protein: CASSLGLGNEQFF. Filled out from reference TRBV5-6 and TRBJ2-1, the complete variable domain reads DAGVTQSPTHLIKTRGQQVTLRCSPKSGHDTVSWYQQALGQGPQFIFQYYEEEERQRGNFPDRFSGHQFPNYSSELNVNALLLGDSALYLCASSLGLGNEQFFGPGTRLTVL.

V and J are TRBV6-1 and TRBJ1-1; D is ambiguous. Trimming took 6 bases from V and 4 from J, leaving 18 bases between them. CDR3 length: 15 residues. Germline-derived CDR1 and CDR2 are MNHNS and SASEGT. For the CDR3, the DNA is TGTGCCAGCAGCGAGCTACTGTACCTGAGCACTGAAGCTTTCTTT. It encodes CASSELLYLSTEAFF.